The clone carrying this T cell receptor (beta chain) was recorded many times. This sample is part of a study of blood T cell repertoires in COVID-19. About the study: The United States, Italy and Spain provided the acute and convalescent COVID-19 samples.

Grouping used clinical history reported by participants in a survey and questionnaire. The germline gives CDR1 LNHDA, CDR2 SQIVND (reference sequence). The CDR3 runs to 15 residues. V was pared by 6 bases and J by 1 base, with 4 bases of the junction left unmatched. In the original analysis: Reference gene primer amplification in the assay estimated nucleated cell counts. Measured with immunoSEQ multiplex PCR; TCRdb has only the in-frame clones, and not every one. D and trimming come from the DNA, and the V and J calls and clone size come from that table. This table has approximately 65,000 clones, roughly 80% appearing once.

This receptor was identified in a middle-aged woman with acute COVID-19. The sequencing input was PBMCs or T cells enriched from blood (not recorded which). V and J are TRBV19 and TRBJ1-4; 8 nucleotides match TRBD1. The CDR3 sequence is CASRLDRGTNEKLFF. In DNA form, the CDR3 reads TGTGCCAGTAGGCTTGACAGGGGAACTAATGAAAAACTGTTTTTT.